This T cell receptor beta chain came from a study of blood T cell repertoires in COVID-19. Study at large: The United States, Italy and Spain were the sources of the acute and convalescent COVID-19 samples. T cells, B-cell-depleted T cells, or PBMCs provided the cDNA or gDNA that served as material.

Original data processing: Amplification of reference gene primers was used by the study to estimate nucleated cell counts. Sequenced by immunoSEQ multiplex PCR; TCRdb stores in-frame clones only, minus some. That table furnishes V, J and clone size, whereas the DNA furnished D and trimming. Of 180,000 or so clones detected, around 87% appear once; the ten largest clones hold approximately 2.7%. Germline V gene sequence: CDR1 LNHNV, CDR2 YYDKDF (reference sequence). Trimming pared 0 bases from V and 3 bases from J, leaving 14 bases between. The CDR3 consists of 16 residues. This receptor was obtained from a middle-aged man with active or convalescent COVID-19. The chain employs TRBV15 and TRBJ1-1; TRBD1 might be the D (5 bases). Sequences were obtained from peripheral blood. CDR3 DNA sequence: TGTGCCACCAGCAGAGATCTCTTCAGGGTAGACACTGAAGCTTTCTTT. It is translated as CATSRDLFRVDTEAFF.